The entry below gives a single T cell receptor beta chain sequence along with its context. Its target is unknown. This sample was taken from a study of post-analysis software for immune sequencing data. Study outcomes and limitations: A handful of TRBV segments were significantly more frequent in patients than in controls. TRBV5-6, TRBV5-1 and TRBV20-1 were among these segments. Clustering by F measure revealed strong co-clustering among samples prepared together in one batch. Controls' normalized Chao1 diversity significantly exceeded that of multiple sclerosis patients.

V gave up 3 bases and J gave up 1 base; unmatched junction bases: 5. Germline CDR1 SQVTM, CDR2 ANQGSEA. The CDR3 loop spans 14 amino acids. The TCR beta cDNA libraries carried unique molecular identifiers. With about 0.85 to 10 million T cells as the source, some 510,000 cDNA molecules resulted. TCRdb reprocessed the PCR reads with MiXCR, giving one entry per CDR3 protein. The repertoire holds about 680,000 distinct CDR3 sequences, with 55% to 60% as singletons. This rearrangement joins TRBV29-1 to TRBJ2-5, with 7 bases matching TRBD1. The TCR originated in a girl aged 2 to 10 with multiple sclerosis. The sequencing input was blood. The CDR3 DNA sequence: TGCAGCGTTGAGCCTGGGACAGCCCAAGAGACCCAGTACTTC. Residues: CSVEPGTAQETQYF. Complete variable domain (other parts from reference TRBV29-1 and TRBJ2-5): SAVISQKPSRDICQRGTSLTIQCQVDSQVTMMFWYRQQPGQSLTLIATANQGSEATYESGFVIDKFPISRPNLTFSTLTVSNMSPEDSSIYLCSVEPGTAQETQYFGPGTRLLVL.